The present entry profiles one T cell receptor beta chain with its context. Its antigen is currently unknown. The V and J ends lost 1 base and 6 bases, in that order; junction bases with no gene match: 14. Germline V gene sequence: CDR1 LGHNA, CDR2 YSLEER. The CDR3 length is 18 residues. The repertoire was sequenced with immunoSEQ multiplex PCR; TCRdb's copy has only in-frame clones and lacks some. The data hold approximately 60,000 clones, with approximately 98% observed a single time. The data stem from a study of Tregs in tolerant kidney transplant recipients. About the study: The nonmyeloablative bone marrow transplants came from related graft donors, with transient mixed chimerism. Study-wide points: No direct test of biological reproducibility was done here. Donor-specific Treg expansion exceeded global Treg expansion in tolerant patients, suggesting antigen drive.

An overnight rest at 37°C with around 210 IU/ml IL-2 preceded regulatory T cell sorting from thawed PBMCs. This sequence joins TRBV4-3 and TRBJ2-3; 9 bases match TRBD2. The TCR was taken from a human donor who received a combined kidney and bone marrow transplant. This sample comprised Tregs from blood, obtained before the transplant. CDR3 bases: TGCGCCAGCAGCCAAGGCCGGGTTGGAGCGGGAGGTGAGGATACGCAGTATTTT. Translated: CASSQGRVGAGGEDTQYF.